This TCR beta chain was profiled in a study of cytomegalovirus exposure and HLA in healthy donors. Study-wide findings and caveats: In a later analysis, at a false discovery rate of 0.05, 17,000 or so TCR beta sequences were associated with HLA alleles. According to reports, the classifier identified cytomegalovirus status with high specificity and sensitivity. In a later analysis, HLA-associated beta chains showed higher expansion and lower generation probabilities than comparable chains.

Regarding this clone: Its antigen is not known.

The CDR3 has 14 residues. The junction had 7 bases not matched to a gene; V was cut back by 4 bases and J by 9 bases. The germline V gene has CDR1 SGHTA and CDR2 FQGNSA. The study ran its PCR with 60 Vbeta and 13 Jbeta primers. TCRdb's table, derived via immunoSEQ multiplex PCR, lists solely in-frame clones and lacks some. The sample carries some 210,000 clones, under 85% recorded once. The sequencing input was PBMCs. This chain joins TRBV7-2 and TRBJ2-1; 9 bases are a match to TRBD2. This TCR derives from a woman between 50 and 59 years old in good health and CMV-seropositive. CDR3 sequence: CASSYGTSFAEQFF. The CDR3 bases are TGTGCCAGCAGCTACGGGACTAGCTTTGCTGAGCAGTTCTTC.